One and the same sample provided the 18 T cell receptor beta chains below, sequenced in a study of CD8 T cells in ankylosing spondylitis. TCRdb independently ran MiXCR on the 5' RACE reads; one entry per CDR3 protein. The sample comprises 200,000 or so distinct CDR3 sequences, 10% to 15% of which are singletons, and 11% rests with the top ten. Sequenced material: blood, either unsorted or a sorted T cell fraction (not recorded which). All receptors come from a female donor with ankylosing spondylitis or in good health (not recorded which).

The CDR3 protein is CASRLNQEGNSGANVLTF. CDR3 sequence (DNA): TGTGCCAGCAGACTCAACCAGGAGGGAAACTCTGGGGCCAACGTCCTGACTTTC. V gene TRBV6-1 combines with J gene TRBJ2-6; TRBD2 might be the D (6 bases). The germline V gene has CDR1 MNHNS and CDR2 SASEGT. The length of the CDR3 is 18 residues. Trimming left V 6 bases short and J 0 bases short, with 18 bases between.

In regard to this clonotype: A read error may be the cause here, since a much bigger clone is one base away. The CDR3 sequence: CASSLKGVGIQYF. The DNA of the CDR3 is TGTGCCAGCAGCTTAAAGGGGGTGGGCATTCAGTACTTC. V gene TRBV7-2 combines with J gene TRBJ2-4; a possible D gene is TRBD1 (6 bases). The CDR3 extends over 13 amino acids. From germline, CDR1 is SGHTA and CDR2 FQGNSA. Trimming stripped 2 bases from V and 9 bases from J, with 11 bases between.

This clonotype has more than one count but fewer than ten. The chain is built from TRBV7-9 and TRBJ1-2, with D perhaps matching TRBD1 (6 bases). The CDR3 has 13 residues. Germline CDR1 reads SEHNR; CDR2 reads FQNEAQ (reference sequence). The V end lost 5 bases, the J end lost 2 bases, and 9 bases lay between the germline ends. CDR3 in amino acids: CASSGQMNYGYTF. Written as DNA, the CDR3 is TGTGCCAGCAGCGGACAGATGAACTATGGCTACACCTTC.

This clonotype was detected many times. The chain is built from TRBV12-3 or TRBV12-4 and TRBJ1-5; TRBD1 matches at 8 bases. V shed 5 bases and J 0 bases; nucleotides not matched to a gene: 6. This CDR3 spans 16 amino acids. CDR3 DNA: TGTGCCAGCAGTCCACGGACAGGGCTTAGCAATCAGCCCCAGCATTTT. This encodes CASSPRTGLSNQPQHF.

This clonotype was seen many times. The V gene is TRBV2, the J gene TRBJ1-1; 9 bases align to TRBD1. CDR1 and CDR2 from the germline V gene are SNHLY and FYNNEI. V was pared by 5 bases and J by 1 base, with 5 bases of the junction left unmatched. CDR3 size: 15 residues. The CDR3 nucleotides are TGTGCCAGCAGTCCTTGGACAGGGGAGAACACTGAAGCTTTCTTT. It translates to CASSPWTGENTEAFF.

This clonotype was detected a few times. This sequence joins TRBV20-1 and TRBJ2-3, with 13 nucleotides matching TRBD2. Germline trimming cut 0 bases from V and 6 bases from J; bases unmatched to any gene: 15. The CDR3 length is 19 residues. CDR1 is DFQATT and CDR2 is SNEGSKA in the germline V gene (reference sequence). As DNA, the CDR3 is TGCAGTGCTAGAGATCTTCTGGGACTAGCGGGACCAGTATCCGATACGCAGTATTTT. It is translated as CSARDLLGLAGPVSDTQYF.

The CDR3: CASSPNYRDFQFF. The CDR3, as DNA: TGTGCCAGCAGCCCAAATTACCGGGACTTCCAGTTCTTC. The V and J genes are TRBV7-3 and TRBJ2-1; a weak D match, TRBD2 (6 bases). Germline loops: CDR1 SGHTA, CDR2 FQGTGA. Trimming took off 5 bases at V and 13 bases at J, with 18 bases between the two ends. CDR3 length: 13 amino acids.

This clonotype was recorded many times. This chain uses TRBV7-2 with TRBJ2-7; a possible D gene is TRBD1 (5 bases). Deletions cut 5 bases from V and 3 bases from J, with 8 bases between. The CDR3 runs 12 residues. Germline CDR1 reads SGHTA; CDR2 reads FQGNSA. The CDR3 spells CASSARVYEQYF. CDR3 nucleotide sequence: TGTGCCAGCAGCGCCAGGGTCTACGAGCAGTACTTC.

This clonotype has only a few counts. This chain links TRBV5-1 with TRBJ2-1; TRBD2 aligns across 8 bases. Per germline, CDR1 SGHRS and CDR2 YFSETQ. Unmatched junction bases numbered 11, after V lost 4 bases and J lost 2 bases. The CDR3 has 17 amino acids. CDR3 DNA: TGCGCCAGCAGCCGCAATTGGGGAGCGGGGGCCTACAATGAGCAGTTCTTC. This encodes CASSRNWGAGAYNEQFF.

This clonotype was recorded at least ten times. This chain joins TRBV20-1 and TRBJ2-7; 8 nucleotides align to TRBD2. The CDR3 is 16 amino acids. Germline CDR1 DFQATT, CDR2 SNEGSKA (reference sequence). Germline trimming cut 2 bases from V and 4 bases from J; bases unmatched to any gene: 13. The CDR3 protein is CSARPGRAGDWYEQYF. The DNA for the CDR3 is TGCAGTGCTAGACCCGGGAGAGCGGGAGATTGGTACGAGCAGTACTTC.

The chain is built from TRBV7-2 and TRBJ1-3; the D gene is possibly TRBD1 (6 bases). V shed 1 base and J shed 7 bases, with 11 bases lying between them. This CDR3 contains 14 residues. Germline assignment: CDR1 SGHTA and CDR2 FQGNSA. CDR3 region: CASSLGGGRNTIYF. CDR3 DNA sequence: TGTGCCAGCAGCTTAGGAGGGGGTCGGAACACCATATATTTT. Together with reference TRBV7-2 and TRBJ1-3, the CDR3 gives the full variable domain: GAGVSQSPSNKVTEKGKDVELRCDPISGHTALYWYRQSLGQGLEFLIYFQGNSAPDKSGLPSDRFSAERTGGSVSTLTIQRTQQEDSAVYLCASSLGGGRNTIYFGEGSWLTVV.

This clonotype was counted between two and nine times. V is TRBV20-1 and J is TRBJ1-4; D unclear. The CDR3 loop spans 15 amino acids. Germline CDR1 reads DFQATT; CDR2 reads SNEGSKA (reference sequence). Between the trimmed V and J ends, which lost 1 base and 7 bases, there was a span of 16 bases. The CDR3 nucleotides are TGCAGTGCTAGAGTAGGCAGTCGGCGTAGTGAAAAACTGTTTTTT. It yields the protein CSARVGSRRSEKLFF.

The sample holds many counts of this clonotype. The CDR3: CASSPDREDNYGYTF. In DNA form, the CDR3 reads TGTGCCAGCAGCCCGGACAGAGAGGATAACTATGGCTACACCTTC. V gene TRBV14 combines with J gene TRBJ1-2, with a tentative D call TRBD1 (6 bases). There are 15 residues in the CDR3. Germline assignment: CDR1 SGHDN and CDR2 FVKESK. V gave up 4 bases and J gave up 1 base, with 13 bases separating them.

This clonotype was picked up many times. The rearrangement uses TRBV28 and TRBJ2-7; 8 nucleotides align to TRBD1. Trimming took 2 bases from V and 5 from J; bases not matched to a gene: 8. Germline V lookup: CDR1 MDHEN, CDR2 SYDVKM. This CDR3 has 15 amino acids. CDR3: CASSLPQGQAHEQYF. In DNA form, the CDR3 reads TGTGCCAGCAGTTTACCCCAGGGACAGGCCCACGAGCAGTACTTC.

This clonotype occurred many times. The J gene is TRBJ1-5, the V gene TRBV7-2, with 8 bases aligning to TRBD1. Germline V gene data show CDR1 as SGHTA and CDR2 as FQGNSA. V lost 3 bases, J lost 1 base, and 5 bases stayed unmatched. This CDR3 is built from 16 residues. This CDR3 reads CASSLQGASSNQPQHF. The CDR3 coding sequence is TGTGCCAGCAGCTTGCAGGGGGCATCGAGCAATCAGCCCCAGCATTTT. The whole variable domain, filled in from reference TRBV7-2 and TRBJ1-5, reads GAGVSQSPSNKVTEKGKDVELRCDPISGHTALYWYRQSLGQGLEFLIYFQGNSAPDKSGLPSDRFSAERTGGSVSTLTIQRTQQEDSAVYLCASSLQGASSNQPQHFGDGTRLSIL.

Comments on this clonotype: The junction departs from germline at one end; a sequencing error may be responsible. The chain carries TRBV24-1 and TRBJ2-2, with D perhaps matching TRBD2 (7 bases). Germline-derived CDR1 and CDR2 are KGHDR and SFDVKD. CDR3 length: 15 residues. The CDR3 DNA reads TGTGCCACCAGTGACCCCGGACAGAACAGCGGGGAGCTGGTTTTT. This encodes CATSDPGQNSGELVF.

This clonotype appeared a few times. CDR3 nucleotide sequence: TGCAGTGCTAGTCTGGCTAGCGGGACGTCCTACAACCCCTACGAGCAGTACTTC. Its protein is CSASLASGTSYNPYEQYF. The gene calls are TRBV20-1 and TRBJ2-7, with TRBD2 identical over 9 bases. V dropped 3 bases and J dropped 2; count of bases not matched to a gene: 17. CDR3 length: 18 amino acids. Germline CDR1 DFQATT, CDR2 SNEGSKA (reference sequence).

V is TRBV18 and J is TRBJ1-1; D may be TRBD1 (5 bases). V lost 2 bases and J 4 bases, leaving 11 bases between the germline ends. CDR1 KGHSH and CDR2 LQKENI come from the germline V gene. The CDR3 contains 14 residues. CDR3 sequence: CASSPEVRATEAFF. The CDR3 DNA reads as TGTGCCAGCTCACCAGAGGTCAGGGCCACTGAAGCTTTCTTT.